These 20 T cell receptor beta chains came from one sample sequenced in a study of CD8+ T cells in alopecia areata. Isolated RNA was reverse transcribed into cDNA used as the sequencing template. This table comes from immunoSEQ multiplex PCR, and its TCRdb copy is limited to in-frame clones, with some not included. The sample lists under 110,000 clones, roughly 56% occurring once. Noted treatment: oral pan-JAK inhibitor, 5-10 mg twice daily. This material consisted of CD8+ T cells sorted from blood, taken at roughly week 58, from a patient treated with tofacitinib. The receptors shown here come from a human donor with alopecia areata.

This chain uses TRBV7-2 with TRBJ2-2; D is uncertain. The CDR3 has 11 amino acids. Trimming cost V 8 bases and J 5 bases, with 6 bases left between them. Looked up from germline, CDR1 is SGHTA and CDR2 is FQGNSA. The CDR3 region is CASSVTGELFF. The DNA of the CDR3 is TGTGCCAGCTCCGTGACCGGGGAGCTGTTTTTT.

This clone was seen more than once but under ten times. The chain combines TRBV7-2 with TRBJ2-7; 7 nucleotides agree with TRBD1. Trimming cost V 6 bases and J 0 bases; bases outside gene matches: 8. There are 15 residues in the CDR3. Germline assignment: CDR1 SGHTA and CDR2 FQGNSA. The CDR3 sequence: CASRPGAGGSYEQYF. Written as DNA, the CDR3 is TGTGCCAGCAGACCCGGGGCAGGGGGCTCCTACGAGCAGTACTTC.

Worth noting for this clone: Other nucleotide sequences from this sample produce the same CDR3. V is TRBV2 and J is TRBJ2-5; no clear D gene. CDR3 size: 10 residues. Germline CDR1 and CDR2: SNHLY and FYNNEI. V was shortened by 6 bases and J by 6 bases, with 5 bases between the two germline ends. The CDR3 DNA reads TGTGCCAGCAGGGGAAAGACCCAGTACTTC. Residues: CASRGKTQYF.

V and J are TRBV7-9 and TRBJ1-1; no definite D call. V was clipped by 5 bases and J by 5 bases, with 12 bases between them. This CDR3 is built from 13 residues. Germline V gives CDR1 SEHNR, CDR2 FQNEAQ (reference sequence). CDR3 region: CASSRGSATEAFF. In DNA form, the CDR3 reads TGTGCCAGCAGCCGTGGGTCTGCTACTGAAGCTTTCTTT. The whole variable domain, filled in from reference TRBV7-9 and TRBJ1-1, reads DTGVSQNPRHKITKRGQNVTFRCDPISEHNRLYWYRQTLGQGPEFLTYFQNEAQLEKSRLLSDRFSAERPKGSFSTLEIQRTEQGDSAMYLCASSRGSATEAFFGQGTRLTVV.

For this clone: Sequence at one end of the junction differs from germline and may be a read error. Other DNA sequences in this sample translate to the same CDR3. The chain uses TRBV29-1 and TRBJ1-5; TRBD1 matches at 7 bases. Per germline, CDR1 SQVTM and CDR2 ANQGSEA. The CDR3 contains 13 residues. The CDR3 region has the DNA TGCAGCGTTGCTCAGGGGGAAAATCAGCCCCAGCACTTT. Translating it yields CSVAQGENQPQHF.

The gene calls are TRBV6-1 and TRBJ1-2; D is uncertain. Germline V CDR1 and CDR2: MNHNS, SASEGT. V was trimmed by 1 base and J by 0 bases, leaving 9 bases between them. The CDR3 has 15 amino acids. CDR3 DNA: TGTGCCAGCAGTGAAGTTGTCACAACTAACTATGGCTACACCTTC. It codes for CASSEVVTTNYGYTF.

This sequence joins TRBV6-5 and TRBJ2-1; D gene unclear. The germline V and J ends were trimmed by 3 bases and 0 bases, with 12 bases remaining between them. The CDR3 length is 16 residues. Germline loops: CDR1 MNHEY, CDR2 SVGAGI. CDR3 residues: CASSYLATSSYNEQFF. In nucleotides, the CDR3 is TGTGCCAGCAGTTATTTGGCGACAAGCTCCTACAATGAGCAGTTCTTC.

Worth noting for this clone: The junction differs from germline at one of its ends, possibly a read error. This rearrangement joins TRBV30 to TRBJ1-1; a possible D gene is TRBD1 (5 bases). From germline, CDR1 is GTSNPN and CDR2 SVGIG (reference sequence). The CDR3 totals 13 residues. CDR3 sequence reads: CAWSVGHNTGAFF. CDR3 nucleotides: TGTGCCTGGAGTGTCGGACATAACACTGGAGCTTTCTTT. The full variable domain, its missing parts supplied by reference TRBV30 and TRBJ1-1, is SQTIHQWPATLVQPVGSPLSLECTVEGTSNPNLYWYRQAAGRGLQLLFYSVGIGQISSEVPQNLSASRPQDRQFILSSKKLLLSDSGFYLCAWSVGHNTGAFFGQGTRLTVV.

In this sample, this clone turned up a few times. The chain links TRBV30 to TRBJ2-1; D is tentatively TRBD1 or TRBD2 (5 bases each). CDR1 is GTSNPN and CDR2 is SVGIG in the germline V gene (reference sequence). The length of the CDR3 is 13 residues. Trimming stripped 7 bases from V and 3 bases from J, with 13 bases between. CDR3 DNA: TGTGCCTTGGACCGGGACGGCTACAATGAGCAGTTCTTC. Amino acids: CALDRDGYNEQFF.

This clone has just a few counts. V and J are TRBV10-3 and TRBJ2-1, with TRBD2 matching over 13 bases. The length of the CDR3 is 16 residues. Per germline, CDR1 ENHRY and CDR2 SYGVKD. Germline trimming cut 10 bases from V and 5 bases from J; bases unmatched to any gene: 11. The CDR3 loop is CATFGTSGGVDNEQFF. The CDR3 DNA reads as TGTGCCACCTTTGGAACTAGCGGGGGGGTAGACAATGAGCAGTTCTTC.

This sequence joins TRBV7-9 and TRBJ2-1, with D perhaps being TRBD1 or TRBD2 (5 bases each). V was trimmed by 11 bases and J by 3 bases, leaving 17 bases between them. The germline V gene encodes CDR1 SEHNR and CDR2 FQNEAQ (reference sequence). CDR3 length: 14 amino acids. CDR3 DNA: TGTGCCTCCACTGGGGCGGGCCTCTACAATGAGCAGTTCTTC. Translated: CASTGAGLYNEQFF.

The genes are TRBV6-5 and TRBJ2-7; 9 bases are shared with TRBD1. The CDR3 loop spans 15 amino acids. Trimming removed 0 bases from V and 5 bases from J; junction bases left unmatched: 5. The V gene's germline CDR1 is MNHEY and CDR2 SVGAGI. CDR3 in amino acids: CASSYSGTGIHEQYF. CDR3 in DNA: TGTGCCAGCAGTTACTCGGGGACAGGGATACACGAGCAGTACTTC.

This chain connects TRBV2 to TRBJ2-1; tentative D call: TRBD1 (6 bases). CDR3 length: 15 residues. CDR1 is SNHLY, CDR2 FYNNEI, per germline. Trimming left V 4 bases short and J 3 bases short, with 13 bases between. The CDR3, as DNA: TGTGCCAGCAGTGTACCGGGACAACACTACAATGAGCAGTTCTTC. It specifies CASSVPGQHYNEQFF.

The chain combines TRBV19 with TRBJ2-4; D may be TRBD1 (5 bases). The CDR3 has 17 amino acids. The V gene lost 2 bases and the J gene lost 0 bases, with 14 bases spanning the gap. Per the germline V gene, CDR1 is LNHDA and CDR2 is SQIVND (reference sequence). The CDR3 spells CASSIRLTTGAKNIQYF. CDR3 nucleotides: TGTGCCAGTAGTATACGGTTAACAACAGGAGCCAAAAACATTCAGTACTTC.

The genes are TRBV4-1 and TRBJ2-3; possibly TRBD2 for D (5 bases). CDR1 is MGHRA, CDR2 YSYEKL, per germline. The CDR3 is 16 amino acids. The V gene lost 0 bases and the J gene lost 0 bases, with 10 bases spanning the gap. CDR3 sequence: CASSQELGGSTDTQYF. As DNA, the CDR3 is TGCGCCAGCAGCCAAGAACTGGGCGGGAGCACAGATACGCAGTATTTT.

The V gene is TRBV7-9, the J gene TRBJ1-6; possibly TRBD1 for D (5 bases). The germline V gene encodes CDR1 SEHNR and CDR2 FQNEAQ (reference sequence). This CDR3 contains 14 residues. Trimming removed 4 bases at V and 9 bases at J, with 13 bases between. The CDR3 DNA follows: TGTGCCAGCAGCTCAACCGCAGGGACTTCACCCCTCCACTTT. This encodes CASSSTAGTSPLHF.

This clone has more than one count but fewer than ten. Here the CDR3 reads CASSKTGELFF. Here the CDR3 DNA reads TGTGCCAGCAGTAAAACCGGGGAGCTGTTTTTT. This chain connects TRBV27 to TRBJ2-2; D not certain. The CDR3 spans 11 residues. Germline CDR1 is MNHEY and CDR2 is SMNVEV (reference sequence). Deletions cut 5 bases from V and 5 bases from J, with 3 bases between.

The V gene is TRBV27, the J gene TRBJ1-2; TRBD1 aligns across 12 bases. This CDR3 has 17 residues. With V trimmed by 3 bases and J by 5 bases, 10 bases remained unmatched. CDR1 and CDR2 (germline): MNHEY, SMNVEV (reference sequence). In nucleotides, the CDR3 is TGTGCCAGCAGTTTTTACTCCGGGACAGGGGGCTGGTATGGCTACACCTTC. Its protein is CASSFYSGTGGWYGYTF.

The DNA of the CDR3 is TGTGCCACCAGCAGAGTAGGTAATTCACCCCTCCACTTT. Its translation: CATSRVGNSPLHF. The chain has TRBV15 and TRBJ1-6; unclear D gene. Germline lookup yields CDR1 LNHNV and CDR2 YYDKDF (reference sequence). V dropped 1 base and J dropped 6 bases, with 4 bases sitting between them. The CDR3 length is 13 residues.

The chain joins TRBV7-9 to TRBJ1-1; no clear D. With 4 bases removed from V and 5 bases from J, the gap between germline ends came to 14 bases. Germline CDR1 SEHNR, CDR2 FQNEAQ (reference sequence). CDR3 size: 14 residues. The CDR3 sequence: CASSSHDGLTEAFF. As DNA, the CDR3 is TGTGCCAGCAGCTCCCATGATGGGCTGACTGAAGCTTTCTTT.